These 2 T cell receptor beta chains were all obtained from the same sample, sequenced in a study of blood T cell repertoires in COVID-19. Clones were sequenced by immunoSEQ multiplex PCR, and TCRdb holds only the in-frame ones, with some missing. Among 130,000 to 150,000 clones listed, approximately 84% were seen once. Sequencing was carried out using peripheral blood. The receptor source for this set is a human donor in a cohort sampled during active COVID-19.

Only one count was recorded for this clone. The rearrangement uses TRBV7-6 and TRBJ2-3, with 13 nucleotides matching TRBD2. Germline V gene data show CDR1 as SGHVS and CDR2 as FNYEAQ. The CDR3 covers 15 residues. V trimming: 5 bases; J trimming: 6 bases; junction bases outside the gene matches: 5. The CDR3 nucleotides read TGTGCCAGCAGCCAGACTAGCGGGGGGTGGGATACGCAGTATTTT. This translates into CASSQTSGGWDTQYF.

The genes are TRBV5-4 and TRBJ2-1, with D possibly matching TRBD1 (6 bases). The CDR3 consists of 16 residues. The germline CDR1 and CDR2 sequences are SGHNT and YYREEE (reference sequence). V lost 0 bases and J 0 bases, leaving 10 bases between the germline ends. The CDR3 nucleotides read TGTGCCAGCAGCTTGGATCAGGGGAGCTCCTACAATGAGCAGTTCTTC. Translating gives CASSLDQGSSYNEQFF.